These 28 T cell receptor beta chains were all obtained from the same sample, sequenced in a study of response to subunit inactivated influenza vaccine. Using its own MiXCR run on the RT-PCR reads, TCRdb lists one record per CDR3 protein. The sample records 430,000 or so distinct CDR3 sequences, 11% being singletons. Material: PBMCs from blood, obtained around seven weeks after vaccination. Every receptor here comes from a man aged 45-65 years who received an inactivated influenza vaccine.

The gene calls are TRBV7-9 and TRBJ2-7; either TRBD1 or TRBD2 may fit D (5 bases each). This CDR3 has 15 residues. Trimming stripped 4 bases from V and 2 bases from J, with 15 bases between. Germline CDR1 SEHNR, CDR2 FQNEAQ (reference sequence). The CDR3 DNA reads TGTGCCAGCAGCTCAACTCCGGGACGGGCCTACGAGCAGTACTTC. It encodes CASSSTPGRAYEQYF.

This clonotype was recorded a few times. The V call is TRBV5-1, the J call TRBJ2-3; 7 bases line up with TRBD2. This CDR3 comprises 16 residues. Germline lookup yields CDR1 SGHRS and CDR2 YFSETQ. The V gene end was trimmed by 4 bases and the J gene end by 0 bases; junction bases not matched to a gene: 8. The CDR3 DNA reads as TGCGCCAGCAGCGCCTCTCCAGCGGGGAGCACAGATACGCAGTATTTT. Translating gives CASSASPAGSTDTQYF.

This clonotype was observed at least ten times. The chain joins TRBV7-9 to TRBJ2-7; D perhaps matches TRBD1 (5 bases). V was cut by 2 bases and J by 3 bases, with 11 bases left in between. CDR1 and CDR2 (germline): SEHNR, FQNEAQ (reference sequence). The CDR3 is made up of 14 amino acids. The CDR3 sequence: CASSLKGRSYEQYF. CDR3 sequence (DNA): TGTGCCAGCAGCTTAAAGGGGCGGAGCTACGAGCAGTACTTC.

CDR3 bases: TGTGCCAGCAGTTTATTCGAACCGGGACAGGGTTCCTACGAGCAGTACTTC. Protein: CASSLFEPGQGSYEQYF. V and J are TRBV27 and TRBJ2-7; TRBD1 agrees at 9 bases. CDR1 and CDR2 (germline): MNHEY, SMNVEV (reference sequence). The junction had 8 bases not matched to a gene; V was cut back by 1 base and J by 1 base. CDR3 length: 17 amino acids.

This rearrangement joins TRBV7-3 to TRBJ2-3, with D tentatively TRBD1 (6 bases). Germline CDR1 reads SGHTA; CDR2 reads FQGTGA. The CDR3 covers 14 residues. V was clipped by 6 bases and J by 2 bases, with 12 bases between them. The CDR3 region is CASSSRDITDTQYF. DNA of the CDR3: TGTGCCAGCAGTTCCCGGGACATCACAGATACGCAGTATTTT.

This clonotype showed up many times. J is TRBJ2-1 and V is TRBV20-1, with D possibly matching TRBD2 (7 bases). This CDR3 contains 15 residues. The germline gives CDR1 DFQATT, CDR2 SNEGSKA (reference sequence). The V and J ends lost 8 bases and 3 bases respectively, with 20 bases between them. The CDR3 is CSPKAPGGLYNEQFF. CDR3 in DNA: TGCAGTCCTAAAGCCCCGGGGGGCCTCTACAATGAGCAGTTCTTC.

This clonotype was seen many times. V usage is TRBV7-9 and J usage is TRBJ2-5; D uncertain. This CDR3 spans 15 amino acids. From germline, CDR1 is SEHNR and CDR2 FQNEAQ (reference sequence). V dropped 1 base and J dropped 2 bases, with 11 bases sitting between them. The CDR3 nucleotides read TGTGCCAGCAGCTTAGGTTCGGTTAGGCAAGAGACCCAGTACTTC. It translates to CASSLGSVRQETQYF.

This clonotype was seen a few times. CDR3 DNA sequence: TGCAGCGTTGAAGCTAAGGCCACCAGCTCTGGAAACACCATATATTTT. This encodes CSVEAKATSSGNTIYF. The gene calls are TRBV29-1 and TRBJ1-3; D is unclear. Germline CDR1 is SQVTM and CDR2 is ANQGSEA. CDR3 length: 16 amino acids. The V end was cut by 1 base, the J end by 0 bases, with 13 bases between.

Only a few counts were recorded for this clonotype. The rearrangement links TRBV7-2 to TRBJ2-2; 8 bases are a match to TRBD1. This CDR3 has 16 amino acids. Germline trimming cut 5 bases from V and 6 bases from J; bases unmatched to any gene: 11. The V gene's germline CDR1 is SGHTA and CDR2 FQGNSA. CDR3 bases: TGTGCCAGCAGCCCAGGACAGGGTAGGGGACCCGGGGAGCTGTTTTTT. This translates into CASSPGQGRGPGELFF.

This clonotype turned up a few times. Here the CDR3 reads CSVAVGAMRNIQYF. The CDR3 coding sequence is TGCAGCGTTGCGGTGGGGGCGATGAGGAACATTCAGTACTTC. V usage is TRBV29-1 and J usage is TRBJ2-4, with TRBD1 as a possible D gene (6 bases). The CDR3 extends over 14 amino acids. V was shortened by 4 bases and J by 7 bases, with 17 bases between the two germline ends. Germline loops: CDR1 SQVTM, CDR2 ANQGSEA.

This clonotype was observed at least ten times. The rearrangement joins TRBV12-3 or TRBV12-4 to TRBJ2-1; 8 bases fit TRBD2. The trim removed 9 bases at V and 0 bases at J, leaving 7 bases unmatched. CDR3 size: 15 residues. DNA for the CDR3: TGTGCCAGTAGCCGTAGCGGGACCTCCTACAATGAGCAGTTCTTC. Its translation: CASSRSGTSYNEQFF.

In its sample, this clonotype was seen a few times. V gene TRBV10-3 combines with J gene TRBJ2-1; D is undetermined. V was trimmed by 8 bases and J by 6 bases, leaving 14 bases between them. There are 13 residues in the CDR3. CDR1 is ENHRY, CDR2 SYGVKD, per germline. CDR3 sequence reads: CAILMESVNEQFF. CDR3 coding DNA: TGTGCCATCCTAATGGAATCGGTCAATGAGCAGTTCTTC.

This clonotype was seen more than once but under ten times. The chain carries TRBV7-9 and TRBJ2-5; TRBD2 matches 7 bases. With V trimmed by 1 base and J by 4 bases, 12 bases remained unmatched. Germline V lookup: CDR1 SEHNR, CDR2 FQNEAQ (reference sequence). This CDR3 is 17 amino acids long. CDR3 DNA sequence: TGTGCCAGCAGCTTAGTGGCCGAGCGGGGCCTCCGAGAGACCCAGTACTTC. Translated: CASSLVAERGLRETQYF.

This clonotype was seen more than once but under ten times. The rearrangement links TRBV15 to TRBJ1-1; D call uncertain. CDR1 and CDR2 (germline): LNHNV, YYDKDF (reference sequence). The V and J ends lost 1 base and 3 bases respectively, with 9 bases between them. The CDR3 sequence is 14 residues long. The CDR3 here is CATSRVHGDTEAFF. In DNA, the CDR3 is TGTGCCACCAGCAGAGTACACGGGGACACTGAAGCTTTCTTT.

This clonotype has ten or more counts. The V call is TRBV5-1, the J call TRBJ1-4, with D unresolved. The V gene's germline CDR1 is SGHRS and CDR2 YFSETQ. The CDR3 contains 13 residues. Trimming pared 5 bases from V and 8 bases from J, leaving 13 bases between. The CDR3 DNA is TGCGCCAGCAGAAGGAAGTCGGGGGAAAAACTGTTTTTT. It codes for CASRRKSGEKLFF.

This clonotype was seen ten or more times. The J gene is TRBJ1-6, the V gene TRBV30, with D unclear. CDR1 GTSNPN and CDR2 SVGIG come from the germline V gene (reference sequence). The V end was cut by 5 bases, the J end by 2 bases, with 7 bases between. The length of the CDR3 is 13 residues. CDR3 protein: CAWGRAYNSPLHF. The DNA of the CDR3 is TGTGCCTGGGGGAGAGCCTATAATTCACCCCTCCACTTT.

This clonotype was observed a few times. The chain uses TRBV14 and TRBJ2-2; 8 bases align to TRBD1. The germline CDR1 and CDR2 sequences are SGHDN and FVKESK. This CDR3 contains 16 residues. The trim removed 3 bases at V and 4 bases at J, leaving 7 bases unmatched. The CDR3 reads CASSHWTGLATGELFF. In DNA form, the CDR3 reads TGTGCCAGCAGCCACTGGACAGGGCTGGCCACCGGGGAGCTGTTTTTT.

This clonotype was found a few times. V is TRBV24-1 and J is TRBJ2-5; a weak D match, TRBD1 (5 bases). CDR1 KGHDR and CDR2 SFDVKD come from the germline V gene. CDR3 length: 15 residues. V gave up 3 bases and J gave up 1 base, with 11 bases separating them. The CDR3 here is CATSDQTDPQETQYF. The CDR3 nucleotides read TGTGCCACCAGTGATCAGACAGACCCCCAAGAGACCCAGTACTTC.

This clonotype was detected many times. The rearrangement links TRBV5-5 to TRBJ2-1; the D gene is possibly TRBD1 (5 bases). Between the trimmed V and J ends, which lost 4 bases and 1 base, there was a span of 9 bases. The CDR3 loop spans 14 amino acids. Germline CDR1 reads SGHKS; CDR2 reads YYEKEE (reference sequence). The CDR3 coding sequence is TGTGCCAGCAGCGTGGACACTTCCTACAATGAGCAGTTCTTC. Translated, it gives CASSVDTSYNEQFF. The variable domain in full, with the rest retrieved from reference TRBV5-5 and TRBJ2-1, is DAGVTQSPTHLIKTRGQQVTLRCSPISGHKSVSWYQQVLGQGPQFIFQYYEKEERGRGNFPDRFSARQFPNYSSELNVNALLLGDSALYLCASSVDTSYNEQFFGPGTRLTVL.

This clonotype was observed a handful of times. This rearrangement joins TRBV11-2 to TRBJ2-7, with D unresolved. The germline V and J ends were trimmed by 5 bases and 1 base, with 12 bases remaining between them. The CDR3 sequence is 14 residues long. CDR1 is SGHAT, CDR2 FQNNGV, per germline. CDR3 in DNA: TGTGCCAGCAGCCAGCGACTGGATTCCTACGAGCAGTACTTC. Translated, it gives CASSQRLDSYEQYF.

This clonotype has at least ten counts. The chain is built from TRBV20-1 and TRBJ2-3, with 12 bases that match TRBD2. CDR1 is DFQATT, CDR2 SNEGSKA, per germline (reference sequence). With V trimmed by 4 bases and J by 2 bases, 4 bases remained unmatched. The CDR3 sequence is 15 residues long. CDR3 protein: CSAKGLAGLTDTQYF. In DNA, the CDR3 is TGCAGTGCTAAAGGACTAGCGGGACTCACAGATACGCAGTATTTT.

V usage is TRBV10-3 and J usage is TRBJ2-7; 8 bases match TRBD1. The CDR3 is 14 residues long. V was clipped by 7 bases and J by 2 bases; unmatched bases: 7. Per the germline V gene, CDR1 is ENHRY and CDR2 is SYGVKD. In nucleotides, the CDR3 is TGTGCCATCACCCGGGACAGGTCTACCTACGAGCAGTACTTC. It yields the protein CAITRDRSTYEQYF.

V gene TRBV2 combines with J gene TRBJ2-3; D ambiguous. V dropped 7 bases and J dropped 5 bases, with 13 bases sitting between them. CDR1 SNHLY and CDR2 FYNNEI come from the germline V gene. The length of the CDR3 is 13 residues. The CDR3 spells CASTPNWLDTQYF. CDR3 coding DNA: TGTGCCAGCACCCCAAACTGGCTAGATACGCAGTATTTT.

A few counts support this clonotype. This chain uses TRBV15 with TRBJ2-2, with a possible D match to TRBD2 (5 bases). From germline, CDR1 is LNHNV and CDR2 YYDKDF (reference sequence). This CDR3 contains 14 residues. The V and J ends lost 0 bases and 12 bases respectively, with 14 bases between them. The CDR3 nucleotides read TGTGCCACCAGCAGAGATCCGGACTCACGGAAGCTGTTTTTT. Translated: CATSRDPDSRKLFF. Full variable domain (outside the CDR3, taken from reference TRBV15 and TRBJ2-2): DAMVIQNPRYQVTQFGKPVTLSCSQTLNHNVMYWYQQKSSQAPKLLFHYYDKDFNNEADTPDNFQSRRPNTSFCFLDIRSPGLGDTAMYLCATSRDPDSRKLFFGEGSRLTVL.

V usage is TRBV11-1 and J usage is TRBJ2-1, with no clear D. Germline CDR1 is SGHAT and CDR2 is FQDESV (reference sequence). V was cut by 1 base and J by 8 bases, with 24 bases left in between. This CDR3 is 18 amino acids long. The CDR3 bases are TGTGCCAGCAGCTTAGGGAAGTTTCTGGGAAAGGCCCCCGATGAGCAGTTCTTC. Translated: CASSLGKFLGKAPDEQFF.

V gene TRBV16 combines with J gene TRBJ1-5; TRBD1 matches 11 bases. The CDR3 extends over 18 amino acids. The junction had 15 bases not matched to a gene; V was cut back by 4 bases and J by 7 bases. CDR1 is KGHSY, CDR2 FQNENV, per germline. As DNA, the CDR3 is TGTGCCAGCAGCCTACGCCCGACCGGGACAGGGGGTCGGCAGCCCCAGCATTTT. This encodes CASSLRPTGTGGRQPQHF.

In its sample, this clonotype was seen many times. The chain recombines TRBV24-1 with TRBJ2-5, with 7 bases identical to TRBD2. Trimming took 1 base from V and 5 from J; bases not matched to a gene: 3. This CDR3 region has 14 residues. The germline V gene has CDR1 KGHDR and CDR2 SFDVKD. CDR3 in amino acids: CATSDFWGGETQYF. The CDR3 DNA reads as TGTGCCACCAGTGATTTTTGGGGAGGGGAGACCCAGTACTTC.

The chain has TRBV4-1 and TRBJ2-7; no clear D. The CDR3 totals 18 residues. V was pared by 0 bases and J by 1 base, with 19 bases between. Germline V CDR1 and CDR2: MGHRA, YSYEKL. The CDR3 DNA reads TGCGCCAGCAGCCAAGACTCCAATGTGGGCCCATCTTCCTACGAGCAGTACTTC. Translated, it gives CASSQDSNVGPSSYEQYF.